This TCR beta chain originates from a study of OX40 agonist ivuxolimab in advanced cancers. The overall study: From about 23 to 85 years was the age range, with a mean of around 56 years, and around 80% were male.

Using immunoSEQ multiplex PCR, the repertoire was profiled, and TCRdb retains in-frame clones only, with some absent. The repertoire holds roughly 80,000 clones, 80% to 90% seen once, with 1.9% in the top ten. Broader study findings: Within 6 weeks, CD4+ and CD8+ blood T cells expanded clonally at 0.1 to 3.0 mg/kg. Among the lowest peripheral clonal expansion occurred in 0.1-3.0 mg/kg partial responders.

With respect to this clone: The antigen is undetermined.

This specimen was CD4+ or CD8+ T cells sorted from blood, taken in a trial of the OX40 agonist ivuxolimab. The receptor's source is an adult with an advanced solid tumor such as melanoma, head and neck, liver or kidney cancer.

CDR3 residues: CATSRDRGTGVNSNQPQHF. DNA for the CDR3: TGTGCCACCAGCAGAGATAGGGGGACAGGGGTCAATAGCAATCAGCCCCAGCATTTT. This chain links TRBV15 with TRBJ1-5; the match to TRBD1 covers 10 bases. Germline V gene data show CDR1 as LNHNV and CDR2 as YYDKDF (reference sequence). The V gene end was trimmed by 0 bases and the J gene end by 0 bases; junction bases not matched to a gene: 8. This CDR3 has 19 amino acids. The complete variable domain, with remaining parts taken from reference TRBV15 and TRBJ1-5, reads DAMVIQNPRYQVTQFGKPVTLSCSQTLNHNVMYWYQQKSSQAPKLLFHYYDKDFNNEADTPDNFQSRRPNTSFCFLDIRSPGLGDTAMYLCATSRDRGTGVNSNQPQHFGDGTRLSIL.